One sample yielded the 4 T cell receptor beta chains listed below, sequenced in a study of blood T cell repertoires in COVID-19 (dated by TCRdb to the early 2020s). Library method: the immunoSEQ multiplex PCR assay. Here the immuneACCESS table is served through TCRdb, limited to in-frame sequences with V and J called. Missing clones are a known gap in these copies; in checked studies unresolved V genes cover under half, and the rest lacks a known reason. Present in this sample are under 150,000 clones, 85% of which were seen just once. The leading ten clones occupy about 4.3% of the sample. The material sequenced was peripheral blood. Source of these receptors: a human donor in a cohort sampled during active COVID-19.

The gene calls are TRBV5-1 and TRBJ1-4; 8 bases agree with TRBD1. Germline V CDR1 and CDR2: SGHRS, YFSETQ. V shed 2 bases, J shed 7 bases, and the junction held 7 bases outside the gene matches. The CDR3 consists of 15 residues. The CDR3 nucleotides read TGCGCCAGCAGCTTTTCGACAGACAGGGGTGAAAAACTGTTTTTT. Translated: CASSFSTDRGEKLFF.

This rearrangement joins TRBV6-5 to TRBJ2-3; no reliable D call. CDR1 and CDR2 (germline): MNHEY, SVGAGI. The germline V and J ends were trimmed by 9 bases and 6 bases, with 10 bases remaining between them. This CDR3 comprises 11 residues. CDR3 amino acids: CASRMKDTQYF. CDR3 bases: TGTGCCAGTAGAATGAAGGATACGCAGTATTTT.

This clone has a handful of counts. The rearrangement uses TRBV27 and TRBJ1-2, with 10 bases matching TRBD1. V lost 6 bases and J lost 6; bases outside the gene matches: 7. The CDR3 sequence is 14 residues long. Germline V gene data show CDR1 as MNHEY and CDR2 as SMNVEV (reference sequence). Here the CDR3 reads CASRFGGTGDGYTF. The DNA for the CDR3 is TGTGCCAGCAGGTTCGGTGGGACAGGGGATGGCTACACCTTC.

This chain connects TRBV2 to TRBJ1-2; D is undetermined. Germline CDR1 SNHLY, CDR2 FYNNEI. The CDR3 consists of 14 residues. The V and J ends lost 2 bases and 4 bases respectively, with 11 bases between them. CDR3: CASSEQRAAYGYTF. The CDR3 DNA follows: TGTGCCAGCAGTGAACAACGCGCCGCCTATGGCTACACCTTC. Combining the CDR3 with reference TRBV2 and TRBJ1-2 gives the whole variable domain EPEVTQTPSHQVTQMGQEVILRCVPISNHLYFYWYRQILGQKVEFLVSFYNNEISEKSEIFDDQFSVERPDGSNFTLKIRSTKLEDSAMYFCASSEQRAAYGYTFGSGTRLTVV.